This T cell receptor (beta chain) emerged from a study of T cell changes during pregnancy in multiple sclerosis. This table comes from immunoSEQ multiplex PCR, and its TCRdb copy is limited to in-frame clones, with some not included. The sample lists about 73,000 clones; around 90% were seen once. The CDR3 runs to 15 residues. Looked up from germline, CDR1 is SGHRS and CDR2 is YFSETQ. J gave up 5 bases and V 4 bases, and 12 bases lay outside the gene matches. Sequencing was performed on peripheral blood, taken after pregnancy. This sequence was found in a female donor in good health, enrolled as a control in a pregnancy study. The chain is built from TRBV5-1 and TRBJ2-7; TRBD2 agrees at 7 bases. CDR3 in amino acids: CASSTPGGLGNEQYF. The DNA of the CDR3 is TGCGCCAGCAGCACCCCGGGGGGACTCGGGAACGAGCAGTACTTC.